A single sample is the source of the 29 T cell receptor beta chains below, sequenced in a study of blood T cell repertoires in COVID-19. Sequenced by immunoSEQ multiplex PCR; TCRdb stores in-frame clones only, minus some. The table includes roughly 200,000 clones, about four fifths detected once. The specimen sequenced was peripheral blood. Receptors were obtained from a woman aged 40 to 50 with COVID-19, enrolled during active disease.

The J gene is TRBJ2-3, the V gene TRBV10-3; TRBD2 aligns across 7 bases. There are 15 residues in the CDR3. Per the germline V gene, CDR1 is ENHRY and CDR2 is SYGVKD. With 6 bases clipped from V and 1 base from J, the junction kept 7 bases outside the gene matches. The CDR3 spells CAISARGMGTDTQYF. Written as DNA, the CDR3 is TGTGCCATCAGCGCGCGGGGGATGGGCACAGATACGCAGTATTTT.

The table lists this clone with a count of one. The CDR3, as DNA: TGCAGCGTTGCTAGCGGGAGTAGAGAGACCCAGTACTTC. This sequence encodes CSVASGSRETQYF. J is TRBJ2-5 and V is TRBV29-1, with 10 bases lining up with TRBD2. The V gene's germline CDR1 is SQVTM and CDR2 ANQGSEA. The junction had 3 bases not matched to a gene; V was cut back by 4 bases and J by 4 bases. The CDR3 contains 13 residues.

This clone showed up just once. This CDR3 reads CASSQDGDLPALSGANVLTF. CDR3 bases: TGTGCCAGCAGCCAAGATGGGGACTTACCCGCCCTCTCTGGGGCCAACGTCCTGACTTTC. The V and J genes are TRBV4-2 and TRBJ2-6; tentatively, D is TRBD2 (6 bases). V shed 0 bases and J shed 0 bases, with 18 bases lying between them. Germline CDR1 is LGHNA and CDR2 is YNFKEQ. The CDR3 runs to 20 residues.

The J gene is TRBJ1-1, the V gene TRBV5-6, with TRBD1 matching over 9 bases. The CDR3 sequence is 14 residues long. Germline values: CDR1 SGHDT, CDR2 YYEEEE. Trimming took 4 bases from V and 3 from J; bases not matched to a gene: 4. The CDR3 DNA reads TGTGCCAGCAGCACCCGGGACAGGGACACTGAAGCTTTCTTT. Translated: CASSTRDRDTEAFF.

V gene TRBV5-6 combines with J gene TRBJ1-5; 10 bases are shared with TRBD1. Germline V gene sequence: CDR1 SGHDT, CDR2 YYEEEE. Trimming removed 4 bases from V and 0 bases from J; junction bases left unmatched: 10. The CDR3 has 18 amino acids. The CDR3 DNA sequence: TGTGCCAGCAGCGTCCCTGTTGGGACAGGGGATAGCAATCAGCCCCAGCATTTT. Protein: CASSVPVGTGDSNQPQHF.

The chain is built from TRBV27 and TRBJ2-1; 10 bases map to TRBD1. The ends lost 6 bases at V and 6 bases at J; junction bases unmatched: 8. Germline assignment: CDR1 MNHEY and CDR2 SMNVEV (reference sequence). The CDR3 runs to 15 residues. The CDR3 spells CASRPRDRGVNEQFF. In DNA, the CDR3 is TGTGCCAGCAGGCCCCGGGACAGGGGAGTCAATGAGCAGTTCTTC.

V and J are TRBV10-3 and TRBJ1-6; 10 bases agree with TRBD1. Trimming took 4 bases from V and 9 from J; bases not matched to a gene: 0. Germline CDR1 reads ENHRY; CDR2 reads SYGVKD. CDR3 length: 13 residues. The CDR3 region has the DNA TGTGCCATCAGTGGGACAGGGGGTTCACCCCTCCACTTT. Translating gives CAISGTGGSPLHF.

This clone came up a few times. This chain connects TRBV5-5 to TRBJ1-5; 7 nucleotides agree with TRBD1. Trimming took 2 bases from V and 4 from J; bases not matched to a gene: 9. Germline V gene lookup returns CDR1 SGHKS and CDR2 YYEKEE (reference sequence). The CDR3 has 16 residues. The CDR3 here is CASSFQTGTVNQPQHF. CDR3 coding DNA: TGTGCCAGCAGCTTTCAAACCGGGACAGTGAATCAGCCCCAGCATTTT. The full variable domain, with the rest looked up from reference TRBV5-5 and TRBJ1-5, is DAGVTQSPTHLIKTRGQQVTLRCSPISGHKSVSWYQQVLGQGPQFIFQYYEKEERGRGNFPDRFSARQFPNYSSELNVNALLLGDSALYLCASSFQTGTVNQPQHFGDGTRLSIL.

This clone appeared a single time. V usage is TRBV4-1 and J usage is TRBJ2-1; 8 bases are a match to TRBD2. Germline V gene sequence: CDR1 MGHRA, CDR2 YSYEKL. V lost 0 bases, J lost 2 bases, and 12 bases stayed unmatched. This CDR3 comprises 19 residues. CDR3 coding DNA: TGCGCCAGCAGCCAAGATTCCTTTGATAGCGGGAAAACCTACAATGAGCAGTTCTTC. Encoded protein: CASSQDSFDSGKTYNEQFF.

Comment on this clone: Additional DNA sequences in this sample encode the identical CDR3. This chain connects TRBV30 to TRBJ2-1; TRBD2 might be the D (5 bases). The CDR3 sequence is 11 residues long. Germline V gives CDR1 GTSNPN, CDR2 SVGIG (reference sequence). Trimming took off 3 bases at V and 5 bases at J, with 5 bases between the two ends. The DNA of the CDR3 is TGTGCCTGGAGCGGGGACAATGAGCAGTTCTTC. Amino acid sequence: CAWSGDNEQFF.

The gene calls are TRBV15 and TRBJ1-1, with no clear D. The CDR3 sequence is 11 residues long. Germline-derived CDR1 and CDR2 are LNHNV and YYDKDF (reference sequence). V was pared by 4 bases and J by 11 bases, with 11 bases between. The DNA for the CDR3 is TGTGCCACCAGCAACATGTGGAGCGCTTTCTTT. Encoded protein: CATSNMWSAFF.

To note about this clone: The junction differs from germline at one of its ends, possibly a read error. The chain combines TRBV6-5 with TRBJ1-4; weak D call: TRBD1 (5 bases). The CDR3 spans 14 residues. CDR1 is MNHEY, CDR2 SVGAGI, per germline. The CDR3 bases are TGTGCCAGCCGGGGGACCCTCTGGTATGAGAAACTGTTTTTT. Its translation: CASRGTLWYEKLFF.

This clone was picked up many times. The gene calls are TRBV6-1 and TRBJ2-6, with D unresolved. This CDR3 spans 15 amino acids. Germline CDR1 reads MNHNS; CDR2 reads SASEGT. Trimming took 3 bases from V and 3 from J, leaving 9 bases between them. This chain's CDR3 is CASSDLPGGANVLTF. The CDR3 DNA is TGTGCCAGCAGTGATCTCCCCGGTGGGGCCAACGTCCTGACTTTC.

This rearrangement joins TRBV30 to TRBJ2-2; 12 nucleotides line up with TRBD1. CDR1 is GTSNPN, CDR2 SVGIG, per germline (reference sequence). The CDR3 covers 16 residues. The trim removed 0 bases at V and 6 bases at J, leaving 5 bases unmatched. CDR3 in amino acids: CAWSVLGQGAPGELFF. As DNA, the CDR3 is TGTGCCTGGAGTGTACTGGGACAGGGGGCGCCCGGGGAGCTGTTTTTT.

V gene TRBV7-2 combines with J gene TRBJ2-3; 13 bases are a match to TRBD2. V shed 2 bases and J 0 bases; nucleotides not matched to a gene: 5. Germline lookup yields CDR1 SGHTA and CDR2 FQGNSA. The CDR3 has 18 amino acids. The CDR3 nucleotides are TGTGCCAGCAGCTTAATGGGACTAGCGGGGAAAAGCACAGATACGCAGTATTTT. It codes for CASSLMGLAGKSTDTQYF.

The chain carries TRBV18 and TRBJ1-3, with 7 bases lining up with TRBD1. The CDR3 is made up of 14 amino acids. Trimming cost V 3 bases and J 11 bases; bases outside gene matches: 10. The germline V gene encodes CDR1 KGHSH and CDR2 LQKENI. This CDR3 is CASSPSTGKLSIYF. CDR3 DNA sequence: TGTGCCAGCTCACCTTCGACAGGGAAGTTGTCCATATATTTT.

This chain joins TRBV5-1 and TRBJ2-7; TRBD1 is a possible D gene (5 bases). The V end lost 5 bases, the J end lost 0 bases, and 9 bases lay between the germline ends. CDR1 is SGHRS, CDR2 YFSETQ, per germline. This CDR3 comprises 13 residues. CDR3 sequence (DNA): TGCGCCAGCAGGACAGTGGACTCCTACGAGCAGTACTTC. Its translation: CASRTVDSYEQYF.

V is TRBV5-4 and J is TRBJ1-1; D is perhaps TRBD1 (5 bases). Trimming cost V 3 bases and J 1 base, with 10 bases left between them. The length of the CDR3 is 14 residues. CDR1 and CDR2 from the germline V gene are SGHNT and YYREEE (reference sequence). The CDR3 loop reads CASSSQGTNTEAFF. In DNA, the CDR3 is TGTGCCAGCAGCTCCCAGGGAACGAACACTGAAGCTTTCTTT. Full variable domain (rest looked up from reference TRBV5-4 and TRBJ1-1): ETGVTQSPTHLIKTRGQQVTLRCSSQSGHNTVSWYQQALGQGPQFIFQYYREEENGRGNFPPRFSGLQFPNYSSELNVNALELDDSALYLCASSSQGTNTEAFFGQGTRLTVV.

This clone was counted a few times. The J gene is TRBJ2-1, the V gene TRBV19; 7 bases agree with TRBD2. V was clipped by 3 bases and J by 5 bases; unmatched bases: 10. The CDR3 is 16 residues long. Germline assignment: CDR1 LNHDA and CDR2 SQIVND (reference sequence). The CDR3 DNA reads TGTGCCAGTAGTATGTCGGGGGAGGGCCCCCACAATGAGCAGTTCTTC. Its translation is CASSMSGEGPHNEQFF.

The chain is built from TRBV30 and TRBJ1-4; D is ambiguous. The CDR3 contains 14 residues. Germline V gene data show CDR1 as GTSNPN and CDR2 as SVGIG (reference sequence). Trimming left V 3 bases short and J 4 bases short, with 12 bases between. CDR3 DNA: TGTGCCTGGAGCCGTGAGCGACGTAATGAAAAACTGTTTTTT. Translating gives CAWSRERRNEKLFF. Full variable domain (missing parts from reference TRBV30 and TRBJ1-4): SQTIHQWPATLVQPVGSPLSLECTVEGTSNPNLYWYRQAAGRGLQLLFYSVGIGQISSEVPQNLSASRPQDRQFILSSKKLLLSDSGFYLCAWSRERRNEKLFFGSGTQLSVL.

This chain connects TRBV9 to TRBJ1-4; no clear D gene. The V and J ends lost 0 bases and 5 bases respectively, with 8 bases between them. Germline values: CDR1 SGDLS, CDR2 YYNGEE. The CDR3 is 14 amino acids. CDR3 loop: CASSVGVSNEKLFF. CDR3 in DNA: TGTGCCAGCAGCGTAGGAGTGTCGAATGAAAAACTGTTTTTT.

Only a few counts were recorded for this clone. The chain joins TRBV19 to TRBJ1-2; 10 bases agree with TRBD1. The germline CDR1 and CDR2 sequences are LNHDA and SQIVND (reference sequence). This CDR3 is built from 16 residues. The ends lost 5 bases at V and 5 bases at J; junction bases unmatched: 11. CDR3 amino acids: CASSRIDRGPIYGYTF. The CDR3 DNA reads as TGTGCCAGTAGTCGAATCGACAGGGGGCCCATTTATGGCTACACCTTC.

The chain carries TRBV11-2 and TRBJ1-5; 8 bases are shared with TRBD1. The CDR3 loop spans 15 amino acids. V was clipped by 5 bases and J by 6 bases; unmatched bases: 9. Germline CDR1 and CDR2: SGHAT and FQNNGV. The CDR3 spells CASSPQGVVGQPQHF. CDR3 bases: TGTGCCAGCAGCCCACAGGGGGTCGTAGGTCAGCCCCAGCATTTT.

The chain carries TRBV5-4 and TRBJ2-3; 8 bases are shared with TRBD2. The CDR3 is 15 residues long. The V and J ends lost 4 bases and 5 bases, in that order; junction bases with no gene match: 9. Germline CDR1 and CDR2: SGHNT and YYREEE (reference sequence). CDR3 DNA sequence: TGTGCCAGCAGCCTTCCTGGGGCGGGGGGAGATACGCAGTATTTT. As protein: CASSLPGAGGDTQYF.

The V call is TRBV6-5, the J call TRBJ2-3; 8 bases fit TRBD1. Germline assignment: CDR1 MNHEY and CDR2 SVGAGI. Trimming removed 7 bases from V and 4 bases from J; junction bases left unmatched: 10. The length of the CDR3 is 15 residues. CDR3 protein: CASTDREGGPDTQYF. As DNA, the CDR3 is TGTGCCAGCACGGACAGGGAAGGGGGCCCAGATACGCAGTATTTT.

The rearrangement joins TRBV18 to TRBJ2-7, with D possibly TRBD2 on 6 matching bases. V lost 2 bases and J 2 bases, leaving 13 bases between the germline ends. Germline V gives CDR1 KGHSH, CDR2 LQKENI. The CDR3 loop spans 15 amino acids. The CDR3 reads CASSPLNGGTYEQYV. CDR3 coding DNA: TGTGCCAGCTCACCATTAAATGGAGGGACCTACGAGCAGTACGTC.

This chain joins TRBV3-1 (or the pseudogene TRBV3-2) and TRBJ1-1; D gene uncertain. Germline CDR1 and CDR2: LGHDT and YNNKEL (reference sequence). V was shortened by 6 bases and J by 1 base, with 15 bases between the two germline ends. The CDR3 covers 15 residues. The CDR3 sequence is CASRLRSYQNTEAFF. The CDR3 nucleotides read TGTGCCAGCAGACTCCGATCATACCAGAACACTGAAGCTTTCTTT.

CDR3 protein: CASSQGTGRVAGELFF. The CDR3 DNA sequence: TGTGCCAGCAGCCAAGGAACGGGCAGGGTGGCCGGGGAGCTGTTTTTT. The chain has TRBV9 and TRBJ2-2; weak D call: TRBD1 (5 bases). The CDR3 consists of 16 residues. With 4 bases removed from V and 6 bases from J, the gap between germline ends came to 19 bases. Germline loops: CDR1 SGDLS, CDR2 YYNGEE.

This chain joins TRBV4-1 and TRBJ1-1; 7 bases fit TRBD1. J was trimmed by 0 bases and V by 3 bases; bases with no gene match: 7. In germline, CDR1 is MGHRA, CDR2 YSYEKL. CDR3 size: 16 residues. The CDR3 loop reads CASSHRGNTMNTEAFF. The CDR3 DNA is TGCGCCAGCAGCCACAGGGGGAATACTATGAACACTGAAGCTTTCTTT.